This T cell receptor (beta chain) was sequenced in a study of T cells in localized non-small cell lung cancer. The study's findings and limits: Prolonged overall survival went with higher T cell density in the blood. A median of 57 of the top 100 tumor clones appeared in adjacent lung, which was paired and uninvolved. Compared with tumor, uninvolved adjacent lung displayed greater T cell clonality, ranking highest overall.

Using immunoSEQ multiplex PCR, the repertoire was profiled, and TCRdb retains in-frame clones only, with some absent. This sample has roughly 21,000 clones, with around 90% found just once. J gave up 6 bases and V 6 bases, and 9 bases lay outside the gene matches. From germline, CDR1 is MNHNS and CDR2 SASEGT. The CDR3 length is 14 residues. Remarks on this clone: Its matching antigen is unknown.

Sequencing used peripheral blood mononuclear cells, obtained before any cancer treatment. This chain connects TRBV6-1 to TRBJ2-3; the match to TRBD1 covers 7 bases. This TCR derives from a male donor older than 55 with stage II lung adenocarcinoma. The DNA for the CDR3 is TGTGCCAGCAGGCTAGGGACAGCGCCGGATACGCAGTATTTT. As protein: CASRLGTAPDTQYF.